The present entry profiles one T cell receptor (beta chain) with its context. Its antigen is unidentified. V was cut by 4 bases and J by 5 bases, with 11 bases left in between. Germline V lookup: CDR1 SQVTM, CDR2 ANQGSEA. The CDR3 length is 12 residues. This specimen belongs to a study of T cell clones after liver transplantation. Looking at the study overall: Three of the eight recipients were HCV-positive; the rest had non-autoimmune, non-viral transplant indications. Timepoints were pre-transplant, pre-withdrawal, and after withdrawal was completed or failed. Study outcomes and limitations: Post-transplant, graft-donor-reactive CD4 TCRbeta sequences in blood dropped significantly in 5 of 8 subjects.

Here immunoSEQ multiplex PCR was the method, and the copy in TCRdb shows in-frame clones only, minus some. Of some 110,000 clones in the sample, 90% were seen once. This sequence originates from a human patient who received a liver transplant. A share of the T cells may be of graft donor origin. Sequencing was performed on CD4+ T cells from blood, taken 12 months after liver transplant. The chain recombines TRBV29-1 with TRBJ1-2; D unresolved. The CDR3 DNA follows: TGCAGCGTTGTGGCGGCCGAATATGGCTACACCTTC. It yields the protein CSVVAAEYGYTF.